The present T cell receptor beta chain was sequenced within a study of shared clonotypes between healthy human individuals. With respect to this clone: Its matching antigen is unknown.

Per sorted-subset replicate PCR, input was about 180 ng DNA, representing around 29,000 T cell genomes. The method was immunoSEQ multiplex PCR; TCRdb's version includes in-frame clones alone and lacks a portion of them. The sample shows roughly 1 million clones, around 78% of them seen only once. Study-wide results and caveats: Sorted-subset sequencing, rarefaction showed, was incomplete despite large depth. Shared clonotypes: 4.5% to 5% naive CD4, around 3.5% naive CD8, around 2.2% memory CD4, under 0.5% memory CD8.

The specimen was memory CD4+ T cells from PBMCs. Subset given: CD45RA-negative fraction. The source is a man between 18 and 29 years old in good health. Some clones in this sample may be carry-over from other donors' samples.

The DNA of the CDR3 is TGTGCCAGCAGTTCCCCAGCCCGCTACGAGCAGTACTTC. Translating gives CASSSPARYEQYF. This chain links TRBV28 with TRBJ2-7; D is uncertain. Trimming cost V 4 bases and J 3 bases, with 10 bases left between them. The germline CDR1 and CDR2 sequences are MDHEN and SYDVKM. The CDR3 runs to 13 residues.